This TCR beta chain emerged from a study of T cells in Graves' hyperthyroidism and ophthalmopathy (dated by TCRdb to about 2019). Background for the entire study: TCR V-J signatures able to tell the groups apart were searched for in a discovery cohort of some 100 patients, of whom more than 40 had Graves' ophthalmopathy and around 56 had stable Graves' hyperthyroidism. Prospective prediction of ophthalmopathy was tested in an independent validation cohort of 18 to 20 hyperthyroidism patients and some 17 patients who later progressed to ophthalmopathy. For training and testing, the 100 or so patients in the discovery cohort were randomly divided in a 7:3 ratio. Thyroid tissue and blood T-cell repertoires from about six Graves' hyperthyroidism patients were also compared in the study. After blood sampling, hyperthyroidism patients were treated with methimazole at a starting dose of 30 mg daily, and ophthalmopathy patients were treated with high-dose intravenous methylprednisolone. TCR Vbeta CDR3 sequencing of approximately 140 peripheral blood samples (under 45 ophthalmopathy, about 75 hyperthyroidism and some 17 progressor patients) is reported in the paper.

V trim: 5 bases; J trim: 5 bases; unmatched bases: 2. From its cysteine to its phenylalanine, the CDR3 spans 14 amino acids. The retained sequence is limited to the CDR3, 42 bases, with the frame set at the first base. Via the germline V gene (reference sequence), CDR1 is SEHNR and CDR2 FQNEAQ. Here is what the overall study found, with its caveats: During validation, the model predicted progression to ophthalmopathy a median of about 6.3 months ahead of onset, with around 71% sensitivity and almost 75% specificity. Most expanded thyroid clonotypes (frequency above 0.001) were also detected in blood, suggesting blood repertoires may reflect thyroid immune responses. Sample size was not statistically predetermined, and blinding of investigators to group allocation was not performed. Ophthalmopathy was separated from stable hyperthyroidism by a 13 V-J signature model, with around 90% sensitivity and about 84% specificity obtained in cross-validation and 80%/75% obtained in testing.

This clonotype has at least ten counts. This receptor's antigen is unknown. No base quality values were provided; no much bigger clone lies one nucleotide off. Amplification of TCR beta CDR3 regions was carried out from RNA transcripts. A first-round RT-PCR of the TCR CDR3 used the HTBI primer set with the Qiagen OneStep RT-PCR kit. Libraries were constructed in a second round of multiplex PCR, after which size selection and purification were performed. Paired-end sequencing of the libraries was performed with 100 bp reads on an Illumina HiSeq2000. On the authors' methods: Raw data were processed with SOAPnuke, discarding reads with adapters, uncalled bases, mean Phred below 15, or no exact constant-primer or identifier match. COPE v1.2.5 was used to merge the high-quality paired reads, and each unique nucleotide sequence was defined as a clonotype. MiTCR v1.1 was used to align the clonotypes against IMGT TRBV, TRBD and TRBJ reference segments. The analysis included only V-J combinations with a frequency above 0.0001, which together covered 99% to 99.2% of the repertoires. The TCS score was defined as the ratio of F50 (clonal expansion) to E x V (chaos), calculated using BLOSUM62-based TCRdist between CDR3 peptides within each V-J. Welch's t-statistics and random forest reduced approximately 520 V-J features to roughly 13, which were used in a naive Bayes classifier (R e1071). The Morisita-Horn index was used to measure how similar the thyroid and blood repertoires were. The public reads were reanalyzed by TCRdb: fastp trimming at Q25, MiXCR alignment, in-frame beta chains only. Rows with one shared CDR3 protein collapse into an entry with the most common genes and DNA. TCRdb's processing, not the authors', yielded these V and J calls. The sample contains roughly 93,000 distinct CDR3 sequences, 40% of them found a single time. The biggest ten clones account for roughly 10% of the sample.

Graves' hyperthyroidism was defined as stable when no progression to ophthalmopathy occurred over 18 months of follow-up. Hyperthyroidism patients were newly diagnosed, with disease duration under 2 months, and aged 18 to 65 years. Patients with uncontrolled infections, other autoimmune diseases, pregnancy or lactation were excluded. Diagnoses were based on clinical symptoms, serum thyroxine and TRAb, thyroid ultrasound and orbital computed tomography. Trizol reagent was used to extract total RNA, and RNA quality was then checked on an Agilent 2100 Bioanalyzer. This TCR derives from a woman aged 25 to 39 with Graves' hyperthyroidism. Recombination joined TRBV7-9 with TRBJ1-4; 10 nucleotides in the junction match TRBD1. The sequenced material came from peripheral blood or thyroid tissue (not recorded which). The CDR3 amino acid sequence is: CASSPGQGNEKLFF. The nucleotide sequence reads as follows: TGTGCCAGCAGCCCGGGACAGGGGAATGAAAAACTGTTTTTT.